This record covers a single TCR beta chain. Its antigen is not known. The CDR3 length is 14 residues. J lost 3 bases, V lost 3 bases, and 4 bases had no gene match. The germline V gene has CDR1 LNHNV and CDR2 YYDKDF (reference sequence). This table comes from immunoSEQ multiplex PCR, and its TCRdb copy is limited to in-frame clones, with some not included. The profile covers fewer than 4,500 clones, with about 80% appearing a single time and roughly 13% taken by the ten largest. Specified time point: newly diagnosed, previously untreated cHL patient sample. The study isolated CD8+ T cells from thawed PBMCs by magnetic negative selection. The authors used newly diagnosed, untreated classical Hodgkin lymphoma PBMCs as comparison. This sample is drawn from a study of PD-1 blockade in classical Hodgkin lymphoma. Study-level results: Before treatment, TCR diversity in newly diagnosed patients was reportedly lower than in healthy donors. Why repertoires differed is undefined; disease activity or prior therapy possibly contributed.

The source of this sequence is a human donor with classical Hodgkin lymphoma. The sequenced sample was CD8+ T cells from blood. The chain links TRBV15 to TRBJ2-7, with 8 nucleotides matching TRBD1. The CDR3 here is CATSRDRANYEQYF. CDR3 DNA: TGTGCCACCAGCAGGGACAGGGCCAACTACGAGCAGTACTTC. Filled out from reference TRBV15 and TRBJ2-7, the complete variable domain reads DAMVIQNPRYQVTQFGKPVTLSCSQTLNHNVMYWYQQKSSQAPKLLFHYYDKDFNNEADTPDNFQSRRPNTSFCFLDIRSPGLGDTAMYLCATSRDRANYEQYFGPGTRLTVT.